A selection of T cell receptor beta chains follows, all from one sample in a study of cytomegalovirus exposure and HLA in healthy donors. Generated by immunoSEQ multiplex PCR, the TCRdb table keeps only in-frame clones and is missing some. The sample consists of more than 150,000 clones, roughly 80% of them appearing once. Sequencing used PBMCs. These receptors were collected from a woman in her 40s in good health and CMV-seropositive. The CDR3 runs from the conserved cysteine through the conserved F or W. The D gene is left open where the match is weak. Clone sizes are given selectively: once, few, many, or a class where the clone is expanded.

j_call	cdr3_length	clone_size	d_call	v_call	cdr3_aa	cdr3_nt
TRBJ2-7	13	NA	NA	TRBV15	CATSRDQFYEQYF	TGTGCCACCAGCAGAGACCAATTCTACGAGCAGTACTTC
TRBJ2-1	15	NA	NA	TRBV7-9	CASSLAVGSYNEQFF	TGTGCCAGCAGTTTAGCGGTTGGTAGCTACAATGAGCAGTTCTTC
TRBJ2-1	12	few	TRBD2	TRBV6-5	CASASGRNEQFF	TGTGCCAGCGCTAGCGGACGGAATGAGCAGTTCTTC
TRBJ2-7	14	NA	NA	TRBV30	CAWSEAGIEYEQYF	TGTGCCTGGAGTGAGGCAGGGATAGAGTACGAGCAGTACTTC
TRBJ1-1	16	once	NA	TRBV2	CASSEAWLQLNTEAFF	TGTGCCAGCAGTGAAGCATGGTTACAGCTGAACACTGAAGCTTTCTTT
TRBJ1-4	16	NA	NA	TRBV6-1	CASSAFSGALGEKLFF	TGTGCCAGCAGTGCGTTTAGCGGGGCATTAGGTGAAAAACTGTTTTTT
TRBJ1-1	14	NA	NA	TRBV9	CASSVSWANTEAFF	TGTGCCAGCAGCGTAAGCTGGGCTAACACTGAAGCTTTCTTT
TRBJ1-1	13	NA	NA	TRBV7-9	CASRYRVNTEAFF	TGTGCCAGCAGATACAGGGTGAACACTGAAGCTTTCTTT
TRBJ2-1	15	NA	TRBD1	TRBV2	CASSEDRGSYNEQFF	TGTGCCAGCAGTGAGGACAGGGGGAGTTACAATGAGCAGTTCTTC
TRBJ1-1	18	NA	NA	TRBV21-1	CASSKEWWDRERGTEAFF	TGTGCCAGCAGCAAAGAGTGGTGGGACAGGGAAAGAGGGACTGAAGCTTTCTTT
TRBJ2-7	12	once	TRBD1	TRBV7-8	CASSLSGGEQYF	TGTGCCAGCAGCTTATCAGGGGGCGAGCAGTACTTC
TRBJ2-3	13	NA	TRBD1	TRBV7-9	CASSLSRGDTQYF	TGTGCCAGCAGCTTGTCCAGGGGGGATACGCAGTATTTT
TRBJ2-1	14	NA	TRBD1	TRBV7-3	CASNPDRENNEQFF	TGTGCCAGCAACCCTGACAGGGAAAACAATGAGCAGTTCTTC
TRBJ2-7	12	NA	NA	TRBV7-6	CASSPQAGEQYF	TGTGCCAGCAGCCCCCAGGCGGGAGAGCAGTACTTC